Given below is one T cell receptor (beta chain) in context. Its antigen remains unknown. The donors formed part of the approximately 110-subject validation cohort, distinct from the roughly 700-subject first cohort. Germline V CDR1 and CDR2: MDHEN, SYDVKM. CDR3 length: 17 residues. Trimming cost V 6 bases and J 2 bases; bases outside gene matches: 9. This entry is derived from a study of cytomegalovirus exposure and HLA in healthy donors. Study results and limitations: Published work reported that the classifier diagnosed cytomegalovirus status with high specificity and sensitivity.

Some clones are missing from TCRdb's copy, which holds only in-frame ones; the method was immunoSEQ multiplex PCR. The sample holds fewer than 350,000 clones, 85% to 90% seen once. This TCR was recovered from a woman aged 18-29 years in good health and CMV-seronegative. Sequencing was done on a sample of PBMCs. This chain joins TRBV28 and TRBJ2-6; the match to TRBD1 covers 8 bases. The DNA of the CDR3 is TGTGCCAGCAGCCGGACAGGGCCAACCCCTGGGGCCAACGTCCTGACTTTC. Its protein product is CASSRTGPTPGANVLTF.